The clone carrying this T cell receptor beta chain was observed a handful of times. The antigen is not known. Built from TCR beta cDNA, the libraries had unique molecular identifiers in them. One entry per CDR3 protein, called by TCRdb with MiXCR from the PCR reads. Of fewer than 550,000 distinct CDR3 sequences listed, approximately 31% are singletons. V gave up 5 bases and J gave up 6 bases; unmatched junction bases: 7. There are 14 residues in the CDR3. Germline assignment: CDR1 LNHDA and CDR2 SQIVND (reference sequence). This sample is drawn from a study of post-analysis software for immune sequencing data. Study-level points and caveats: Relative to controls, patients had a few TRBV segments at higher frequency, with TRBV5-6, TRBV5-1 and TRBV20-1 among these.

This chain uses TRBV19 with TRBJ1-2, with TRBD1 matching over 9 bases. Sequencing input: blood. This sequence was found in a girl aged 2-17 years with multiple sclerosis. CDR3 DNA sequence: TGTGCCAGTAGTGATACGGACAGGGGAAATGGCTACACCTTC. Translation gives CASSDTDRGNGYTF.